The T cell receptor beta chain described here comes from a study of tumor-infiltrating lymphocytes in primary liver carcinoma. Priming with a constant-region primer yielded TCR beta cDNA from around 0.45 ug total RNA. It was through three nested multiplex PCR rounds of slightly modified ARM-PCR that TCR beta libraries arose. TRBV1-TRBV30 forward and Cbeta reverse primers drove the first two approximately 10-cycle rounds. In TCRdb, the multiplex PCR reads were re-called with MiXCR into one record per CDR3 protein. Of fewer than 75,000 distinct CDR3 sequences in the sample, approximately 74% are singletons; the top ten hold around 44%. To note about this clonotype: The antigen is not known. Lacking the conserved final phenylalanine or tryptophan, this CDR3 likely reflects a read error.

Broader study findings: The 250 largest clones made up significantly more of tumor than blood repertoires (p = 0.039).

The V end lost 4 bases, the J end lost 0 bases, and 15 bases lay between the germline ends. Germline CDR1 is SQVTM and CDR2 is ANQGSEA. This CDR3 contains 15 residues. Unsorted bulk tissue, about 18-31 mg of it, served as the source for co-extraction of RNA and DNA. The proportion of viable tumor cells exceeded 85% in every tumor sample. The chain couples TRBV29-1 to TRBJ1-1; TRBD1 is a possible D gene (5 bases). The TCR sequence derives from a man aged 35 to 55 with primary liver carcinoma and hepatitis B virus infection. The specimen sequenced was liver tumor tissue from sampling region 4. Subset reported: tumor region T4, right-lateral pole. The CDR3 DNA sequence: TGCAGCGTTGCGGCAGGGTGGGGAATGAACACTGAAGCTTTCCTT. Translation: CSVAAGWGMNTEAFL.